A selection of T cell receptor beta chains follows, all from one sample in a study of identifying expanded T cells in peripheral blood. Only in-frame clones appear in the TCRdb table, and some are missing; sequencing was by immunoSEQ multiplex PCR. The data show approximately 100,000 clones, roughly 88% seen once. What was sequenced was blood. The receptors here all came from a person aged 18 to 75 in good health. Both conserved end residues are part of each CDR3. Expanded clones are given a class, and other clones once, few, many or no size at all.

v_call: TRBV28; j_call: TRBJ2-1; clone_size: -; cdr3_aa: CASSIPGLAGGPLNEQFF
v_call: TRBV27; j_call: TRBJ2-1; clone_size: -; cdr3_aa: CASSFRGALNEQFF
v_call: TRBV5-4; j_call: TRBJ1-1; clone_size: -; cdr3_aa: CASSLPRGSDTEAFF
v_call: TRBV19; j_call: TRBJ1-5; clone_size: -; cdr3_aa: CASSIVLGESQPQHF
v_call: TRBV10-3; j_call: TRBJ2-1; clone_size: once; cdr3_aa: CAISAGGSRFF
v_call: TRBV28; j_call: TRBJ2-1; clone_size: -; cdr3_aa: CASSANPGQGMNEQFF
v_call: TRBV7-9; j_call: TRBJ2-7; clone_size: -; cdr3_aa: CASSPQGLPNYEQYF
v_call: TRBV4-1; j_call: TRBJ2-6; clone_size: -; cdr3_aa: CASSLAGTTSGANVLTF
v_call: TRBV11-3; j_call: TRBJ2-5; clone_size: -; cdr3_aa: CARGNGRQETQYF
v_call: TRBV19; j_call: TRBJ1-2; clone_size: -; cdr3_aa: CASRKLNYGYTF
v_call: TRBV10-3; j_call: TRBJ1-6; clone_size: -; cdr3_aa: CAISRGQVNNSPLHF
v_call: TRBV5-1; j_call: TRBJ2-2; clone_size: -; cdr3_aa: CASRENTGELFF
v_call: TRBV2; j_call: TRBJ2-7; clone_size: -; cdr3_aa: CASSDRPNEQYF
v_call: TRBV10-3; j_call: TRBJ2-7; clone_size: -; cdr3_aa: CAISESGAYEQYF
v_call: TRBV2; j_call: TRBJ2-7; clone_size: -; cdr3_aa: CASSSGGYEQYF
v_call: TRBV21-1; j_call: TRBJ2-5; clone_size: -; cdr3_aa: CATFFPGRGGETQYF
v_call: TRBV4-1; j_call: TRBJ1-6; clone_size: -; cdr3_aa: CASSQDEGHNSPLHF
v_call: TRBV4-1; j_call: TRBJ1-2; clone_size: -; cdr3_aa: CASSQEPGRGYTF
v_call: TRBV27; j_call: TRBJ1-4; clone_size: -; cdr3_aa: CASRFATNEKLFF
v_call: TRBV2; j_call: TRBJ1-2; clone_size: -; cdr3_aa: CASSESGTGWGYTF
v_call: TRBV15; j_call: TRBJ2-7; clone_size: -; cdr3_aa: CATSRERGSLREQYF